The 21 T cell receptor beta chains below were found in one sample sequenced in a study of blood T cell repertoires in COVID-19. Libraries were prepared by immunoSEQ multiplex PCR; TCRdb keeps only in-frame clonotypes and omits some of them. This table has under 250,000 clones, about 86% appearing once. Sample: peripheral blood. Source of these receptors: a man of 80 years or more with acute or convalescent COVID-19.

CDR3 bases: TGTGCCACCGAGGAGAACACCGGGGAGCTGTTTTTT. This gives the protein CATEENTGELFF. The chain has TRBV24-1 and TRBJ2-2; D is uncertain. Trimming removed 9 bases at V and 1 base at J, with 5 bases between. This CDR3 contains 12 residues. Germline assignment: CDR1 KGHDR and CDR2 SFDVKD.

The rearrangement uses TRBV21-1 and TRBJ2-2; the table gives TRBD1 as D, unverified against the DNA. TRBV21-1 is listed as a pseudogene. The CDR3 contains 18 residues. The DNA for the CDR3 is TGTGCCAGCAGCAAAGGCCCACAGGGGACCACGAACACCGGGGAGCTGTTTTTT. Translation: CASSKGPQGTTNTGELFF.

The chain combines TRBV25-1 with TRBJ2-2; D is possibly TRBD1 (6 bases). The CDR3 spans 13 residues. Looked up from germline, CDR1 is MGHDK and CDR2 is SYGVNS. V shed 6 bases and J shed 7 bases, with 12 bases lying between them. The CDR3 spells CASSQQGRGELFF. The DNA of the CDR3 is TGTGCCAGCAGCCAACAGGGTCGCGGGGAGCTGTTTTTT.

The chain carries TRBV5-1 and TRBJ1-6; no definite D call. Trimming took 0 bases from V and 12 from J, leaving 10 bases between them. Looked up from germline, CDR1 is SGHRS and CDR2 is YFSETQ. The CDR3 length is 13 residues. In DNA, the CDR3 is TGCGCCAGCAGCTTGGCCAGAGGAGAACCCCTCCACTTT. Encoded protein: CASSLARGEPLHF. Together with reference TRBV5-1 and TRBJ1-6, the CDR3 gives the full variable domain: KAGVTQTPRYLIKTRGQQVTLSCSPISGHRSVSWYQQTPGQGLQFLFEYFSETQRNKGNFPGRFSGRQFSNSRSEMNVSTLELGDSALYLCASSLARGEPLHFGNGTRLTVT.

The V call is TRBV27, the J call TRBJ1-5, with D unclear. Trimming took 6 bases from V and 11 from J, leaving 17 bases between them. The germline CDR1 and CDR2 sequences are MNHEY and SMNVEV (reference sequence). This CDR3 is 13 amino acids long. DNA of the CDR3: TGTGCCAGCAGGCCGAGTGGTTGGGAGGCCCAGCATTTT. This encodes CASRPSGWEAQHF.

The chain joins TRBV5-1 to TRBJ1-1; TRBD1 agrees at 7 bases. Germline V gene data show CDR1 as SGHRS and CDR2 as YFSETQ. The CDR3 has 14 amino acids. After removal of 2 bases from V and 5 bases from J, the junction contained 6 bases not matched to a gene. This chain's CDR3 is CASSFRQGGTEAFF. The DNA for the CDR3 is TGCGCCAGCAGCTTCAGACAGGGCGGAACTGAAGCTTTCTTT.

The genes are TRBV19 and TRBJ1-5, with D unresolved. V was shortened by 6 bases and J by 8 bases, with 11 bases between the two germline ends. This CDR3 is 12 amino acids long. Germline V lookup: CDR1 LNHDA, CDR2 SQIVND (reference sequence). CDR3 sequence: CASRKGREPQHF. The CDR3 bases are TGTGCCAGTAGAAAAGGGCGGGAGCCCCAGCATTTT.

This clone is categorized as medium-sized. This chain joins TRBV27 and TRBJ2-7; D is possibly TRBD1 (5 bases). V was clipped by 5 bases and J by 1 base, with 15 bases between them. The CDR3 is 15 residues long. The germline V gene encodes CDR1 MNHEY and CDR2 SMNVEV (reference sequence). The chain's CDR3 is CASSAFWGSSYEQYF. The CDR3 bases are TGTGCCAGCAGTGCCTTCTGGGGCAGTTCCTACGAGCAGTACTTC.

The V gene is TRBV5-5, the J gene TRBJ1-5, with a tentative D call TRBD1 (5 bases). The V gene's germline CDR1 is SGHKS and CDR2 YYEKEE (reference sequence). The CDR3 runs to 13 residues. V lost 7 bases and J lost 5, with 13 bases in between. The CDR3 nucleotides read TGTGCCAGCGGCAGGGTGGCCGATCAGCCCCAGCATTTT. This sequence encodes CASGRVADQPQHF.

The V gene is TRBV7-9, the J gene TRBJ1-1; 8 bases map to TRBD1. This CDR3 contains 15 residues. Germline trimming cut 5 bases from V and 4 bases from J; bases unmatched to any gene: 9. CDR1 and CDR2 (germline): SEHNR, FQNEAQ (reference sequence). In nucleotides, the CDR3 is TGTGCCAGCAGCCCATGGACAGGGTGGGGCACTGAAGCTTTCTTT. Encoded protein: CASSPWTGWGTEAFF.

This clone was counted once. This chain links TRBV28 with TRBJ2-7; D is uncertain. This CDR3 contains 12 residues. Germline CDR1 and CDR2: MDHEN and SYDVKM. Between the trimmed V and J ends, which lost 3 bases and 3 bases, there was a span of 6 bases. The CDR3 bases are TGTGCCAGCAGTTTGTACTTCTACGAGCAGTACTTC. Its translation: CASSLYFYEQYF.

The V call is TRBV6-4, the J call TRBJ1-4; 7 bases line up with TRBD1. With V trimmed by 8 bases and J by 5 bases, 11 bases remained unmatched. Germline assignment: CDR1 MRHNA and CDR2 SNTAGT. The CDR3 has 15 residues. The CDR3 loop reads CASSKGQSKNEKLFF. As DNA, the CDR3 is TGTGCCAGCTCTAAGGGACAGTCGAAGAATGAAAAACTGTTTTTT.

V is TRBV24-1 and J is TRBJ2-3, with a weak D call TRBD2 (5 bases). CDR3 length equals 15 residues. The V gene lost 9 bases and the J gene lost 2 bases, with 17 bases spanning the gap. Germline V gene sequence: CDR1 KGHDR, CDR2 SFDVKD. The CDR3 sequence: CATRRGPLDTDTQYF. CDR3 in DNA: TGTGCCACCCGACGCGGGCCGCTCGACACAGATACGCAGTATTTT.

The chain is built from TRBV20-1 and TRBJ1-2, with a possible D match to TRBD1 (6 bases). CDR3 length: 13 residues. CDR1 and CDR2 (germline): DFQATT, SNEGSKA (reference sequence). Trimming shortened V by 3 bases and J by 3 bases, and 11 bases separated the two germline ends. Written as DNA, the CDR3 is TGCAGTGCTAGTCATACAGGGTACTATGGCTACACCTTC. It yields the protein CSASHTGYYGYTF.

The CDR3 region is CASSPTGGIVGNTIYF. The CDR3 DNA reads TGTGCCAGCAGCCCCACGGGGGGGATTGTTGGAAACACCATATATTTT. V and J are TRBV3-1 (or the pseudogene TRBV3-2) and TRBJ1-3; tentative D call: TRBD1 (5 bases). Germline V gives CDR1 LGHDT, CDR2 YNNKEL (reference sequence). The germline V and J ends were trimmed by 4 bases and 3 bases, with 16 bases remaining between them. This CDR3 has 16 residues.

The chain has TRBV5-5 and TRBJ2-3; the D gene is possibly TRBD2 (6 bases). This CDR3 is built from 15 residues. Germline CDR1 reads SGHKS; CDR2 reads YYEKEE (reference sequence). The germline V and J ends were trimmed by 1 base and 7 bases, with 16 bases remaining between them. In DNA, the CDR3 is TGTGCCAGCAGCTTGAGACTAGTCCCCTCGAATACGCAGTATTTT. Translating it yields CASSLRLVPSNTQYF. The full variable domain, its missing parts supplied by reference TRBV5-5 and TRBJ2-3, is DAGVTQSPTHLIKTRGQQVTLRCSPISGHKSVSWYQQVLGQGPQFIFQYYEKEERGRGNFPDRFSARQFPNYSSELNVNALLLGDSALYLCASSLRLVPSNTQYFGPGTRLTVL.

This clone was detected a few times. The CDR3 protein is CASSWDRDPYNEQFF. CDR3 nucleotide sequence: TGTGCCAGCAGTTGGGACAGGGACCCCTACAATGAGCAGTTCTTC. This chain connects TRBV27 to TRBJ2-1; 9 nucleotides match TRBD1. J gave up 2 bases and V 4 bases, and 3 bases lay outside the gene matches. The V gene's germline CDR1 is MNHEY and CDR2 SMNVEV (reference sequence). CDR3 size: 15 residues.

This rearrangement joins TRBV5-1 to TRBJ2-4; tentative D call: TRBD2 (5 bases). Germline values: CDR1 SGHRS, CDR2 YFSETQ. V was pared by 2 bases and J by 0 bases, with 24 bases between. The CDR3 is 20 residues long. In DNA, the CDR3 is TGCGCCAGCAGCTTCACCCCCGGGCGGGCGGGTTCGTTAGCCAAAAACATTCAGTACTTC. Protein: CASSFTPGRAGSLAKNIQYF.

This chain connects TRBV9 to TRBJ2-1, with TRBD2 matching over 8 bases. Per the germline V gene, CDR1 is SGDLS and CDR2 is YYNGEE. The V segment lost 1 base and the J segment 4 bases; nucleotides outside the gene matches: 4. The CDR3 runs to 15 residues. CDR3 nucleotides: TGTGCCAGCAGCGTAACGGTAGCGGGATACAATGAGCAGTTCTTC. This gives the protein CASSVTVAGYNEQFF.

The V call is TRBV23-1, the J call TRBJ2-4, with D perhaps matching TRBD1 (6 bases). TRBV23-1 is labeled an ORF, and its function is uncertain. Trimming pared 9 bases from V and 3 bases from J, leaving 12 bases between. The CDR3 has 13 residues. CDR3: CARTDSDKNIQYF. The DNA for the CDR3 is TGCGCCAGGACGGACAGTGACAAAAACATTCAGTACTTC.

The V gene is TRBV5-1, the J gene TRBJ2-6, with 7 bases that match TRBD1. CDR1 is SGHRS and CDR2 is YFSETQ in the germline V gene. The CDR3 totals 17 residues. J was trimmed by 0 bases and V by 4 bases; bases with no gene match: 7. This CDR3 reads CASSTGQLSSGANVLTF. CDR3 sequence (DNA): TGCGCCAGCAGCACGGGACAGCTTAGCTCTGGGGCCAACGTCCTGACTTTC.